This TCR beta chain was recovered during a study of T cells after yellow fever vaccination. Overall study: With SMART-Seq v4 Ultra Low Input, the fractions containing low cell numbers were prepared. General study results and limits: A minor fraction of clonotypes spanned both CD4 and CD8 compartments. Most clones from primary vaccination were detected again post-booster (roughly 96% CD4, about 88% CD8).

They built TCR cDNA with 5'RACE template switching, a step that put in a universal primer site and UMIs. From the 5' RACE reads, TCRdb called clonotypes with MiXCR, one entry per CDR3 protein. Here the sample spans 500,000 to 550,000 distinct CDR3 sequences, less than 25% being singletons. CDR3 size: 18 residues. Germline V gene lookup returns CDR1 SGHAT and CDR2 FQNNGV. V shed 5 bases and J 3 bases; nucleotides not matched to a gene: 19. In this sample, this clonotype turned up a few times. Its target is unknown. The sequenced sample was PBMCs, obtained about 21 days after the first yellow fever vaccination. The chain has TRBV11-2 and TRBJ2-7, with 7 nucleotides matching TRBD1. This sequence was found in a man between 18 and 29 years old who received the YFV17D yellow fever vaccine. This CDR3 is CASSPHSLHRGFVYEQYV. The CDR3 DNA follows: TGTGCCAGCAGCCCCCATTCCTTGCACAGGGGATTCGTCTACGAGCAGTACGTC.